The rows below give T cell receptor beta chains drawn from one sample of a study of spatial heterogeneity in lung cancer. TCRdb re-analysed the 5' RACE reads in MiXCR, keeping a single row per CDR3 protein. The table has approximately 66,000 distinct CDR3 sequences, under 7.5% seen once. The input for sequencing was PBMCs, taken at surgery. The receptors originated from a female donor with early-stage non-small cell lung cancer. Both conserved end residues are trimmed from each CDR3. Each record gives: V gene, J gene, CDR3 protein.

>TRBV28|TRBJ2-5
ASSFPGQGPGGEKETQY
>TRBV12-3/TRBV12-4|TRBJ1-6
ASSFRDAYNSPLH
>TRBV4-1|TRBJ1-1
ASSQDRRVAF
>TRBV5-1|TRBJ1-1
ASTRDRGAEAF
>TRBV27|TRBJ1-6
ASSPDRGNSPLH
>TRBV5-1|TRBJ2-1
ASSTGGTGTYNEQF
>TRBV6-1|TRBJ2-2
ASNRGSNTGELF
>TRBV5-1|TRBJ1-6
ASSLEGPFNSPLH
>TRBV6-1|TRBJ2-5
ASSDKIVAGGLRETQY
>TRBV18|TRBJ1-1
ASSPAGADTEAF
>TRBV5-6|TRBJ2-5
ASSSRRGGLGETQY
>TRBV20-1|TRBJ1-6
SAQGSDSPLH
>TRBV6-4|TRBJ2-1
ASSTSSGPYNEQF
>TRBV11-2|TRBJ2-5
ASSLGAPGETQY
>TRBV20-1|TRBJ2-3
SALAETDTQY
>TRBV15|TRBJ1-4
ATSRDSTTNEKLF
>TRBV9|TRBJ2-1
ASSAGTGVHEQF
>TRBV3-1|TRBJ2-1
ASSQRGGGIYNEQF
>TRBV19|TRBJ1-5
ASSIYGDSNQPQH
>TRBV2|TRBJ2-4
ASSEGTLLAKNIQY
>TRBV12-3/TRBV12-4|TRBJ1-2
ASRSIDRAYGYT
>TRBV7-9|TRBJ2-6
ASSLDGNGAGANVLT
>TRBV4-2|TRBJ2-1
ASSQEETSGFYNEQF
>TRBV9|TRBJ1-6
ASSVGLGDAPLH
>TRBV11-2|TRBJ2-1
ASSLESSYNEQF
>TRBV28|TRBJ2-5
ASSFPYQETQY
>TRBV2|TRBJ2-5
ASRTQSGGSETQY
>TRBV5-1|TRBJ1-5
ASSLGGFEPQH
>TRBV12-3/TRBV12-4|TRBJ2-5
ASSPSGARETQY
>TRBV30|TRBJ2-1
AWSVDSPEQF
>TRBV6-2/TRBV6-3|TRBJ1-5
ASSSDRVQPQH
>TRBV28|TRBJ1-1
ASSSPADSLGTEAF
>TRBV2|TRBJ2-3
ASVEAGVGSDTQY
>TRBV6-6|TRBJ2-1
ASSTGLAGFRDEQF
>TRBV12-3/TRBV12-4|TRBJ1-2
ASSSAPNYGYT
>TRBV20-1|TRBJ2-1
SARDPAGRPDNEQF
>TRBV7-9|TRBJ2-7
ASSLATDEQY
>TRBV5-6|TRBJ2-7
ASSLFLRAPEYEQY
>TRBV6-1|TRBJ1-1
ASSDALNTEAF
>TRBV6-6|TRBJ2-5
ASSLSGSLGETQY
>TRBV12-3/TRBV12-4|TRBJ2-1
ASSHGTGAHNEQF
>TRBV5-1|TRBJ2-4
ASSLEASFEDIQY
>TRBV3-1|TRBJ1-2
ASSPMTTTYGNT
>TRBV28|TRBJ2-2
ASMGREDGELF
>TRBV5-1|TRBJ1-3
ASSPQGILAGNTIY
>TRBV3-1|TRBJ2-4
ASSSWTGGENIQY